The TCR beta chain described here comes from a study of early T cells in non-severe SARS-CoV-2 infection. TCRdb processed the 5' RACE reads anew with MiXCR; each CDR3 protein has one entry. Among fewer than 75,000 distinct CDR3 sequences listed, 20% to 25% were seen once. V lost 2 bases and J 0 bases, leaving 5 bases between the germline ends. The CDR3 has 14 residues. A few counts support this clonotype. The receptor was isolated from an adult who was a healthcare worker with PCR-confirmed SARS-CoV-2 infection or an uninfected control (not recorded which). The input for sequencing was whole blood, taken at baseline. The gene calls are TRBV12-3 or TRBV12-4 and TRBJ1-3; D is ambiguous. Written as DNA, the CDR3 is TGTGCCAGCAGTTTAAGCAGCTCTGGAAACACCATATATTTT. Translated, it gives CASSLSSSGNTIYF.